Sequencing of this T cell receptor beta chain was carried out in a study of Graves' ophthalmopathy and Graves' hyperthyroidism. This clonotype was counted at least ten times. Trimming took 7 bases from V and 11 from J, leaving 18 bases between them. Germline V lookup: CDR1 MDHEN, CDR2 SYDVKM. The CDR3 spans 14 residues. As the template, RNA transcripts were used to amplify TCR beta CDR3 regions. RT-PCR with HTBI primers came first, then second-round multiplex PCR. TCRdb re-derived calls from the multiplex PCR reads in MiXCR, one entry per CDR3 protein. Altogether about 220,000 distinct CDR3 sequences are present, around a fifth being singletons, with the ten largest covering more than 35%.

The origin of this receptor is a woman aged 50 to 60 with Graves' ophthalmopathy. Sequencing was done on a sample of peripheral blood. V and J are TRBV28 and TRBJ1-6, with no clear D. The CDR3 is CASTRASLRAPLHF. The CDR3, as DNA: TGTGCCAGCACTAGGGCGTCTTTAAGGGCACCCCTCCACTTT. The complete variable domain, with remaining parts taken from reference TRBV28 and TRBJ1-6, reads DVKVTQSSRYLVKRTGEKVFLECVQDMDHENMFWYRQDPGLGLRLIYFSYDVKMKEKGDIPEGYSVSREKKERFSLILESASTNQTSMYLCASTRASLRAPLHFGNGTRLTVT.